Sequencing of this TCR beta chain was carried out in a study of blood T cell repertoires in COVID-19. In the study overall: PBMCs, B-cell-depleted T cells, or T cells provided the cDNA or gDNA that made up the material.

The table came from immunoSEQ multiplex PCR; TCRdb's copy has only in-frame clones and leaves some out. This table holds some 200,000 clones, 60% to 85% found once. This TCR was sampled from a woman aged 50 to 60 with active or convalescent COVID-19. The sequenced sample consisted of peripheral blood.

CDR3 region: CASSLGWTRDQPQHF. The CDR3 DNA reads as TGTGCCAGCAGCTTGGGATGGACTAGGGATCAGCCCCAGCATTTT. The V call is TRBV5-8, the J call TRBJ1-5; no reliable D call. CDR3 size: 15 residues. Trimming stripped 0 bases from V and 5 bases from J, with 12 bases between. Germline V gene data show CDR1 as SGHTS and CDR2 as YDEGEE.